What follows are 26 T cell receptor beta chains derived from one specimen sequenced in a study of Graves' ophthalmopathy and Graves' hyperthyroidism (dated by TCRdb to about 2018). The run used an Illumina HiSeq 2000. For repertoire sequencing, the TCR beta CDR3 regions were amplified from RNA transcripts. The first round was an RT-PCR using HTBI primers with the Qiagen OneStep RT-PCR kit, and this first round was followed by a second-round multiplex PCR, then size selection and purification. TCRdb ran its own pipeline on the public reads, namely fastp trimming at Q25 and MiXCR clone calling, and kept in-frame beta chains. Each entry merges the rows of one CDR3 protein and shows their most common DNA and genes. The sample yields hundreds of thousands of distinct CDR3 sequences; around 20% were counted once. Approximately 3% of the sample rests with the top ten. Sequences were obtained from peripheral blood. The receptor set was obtained from a woman aged 18-29 years with stable Graves' hyperthyroidism. Donor details come from another sample of the same person, matched by shared clones.

This clonotype has at least ten counts. CDR3 sequence (DNA): TGTGCCAGCAGTTCTAGCGGGAGCTACACCGGGGAGCTGTTTTTT. It translates to CASSSSGSYTGELFF. This chain joins TRBV27 and TRBJ2-2; 10 bases fit TRBD2. The trim removed 4 bases at V and 3 bases at J, leaving 2 bases unmatched. The germline V gene has CDR1 MNHEY and CDR2 SMNVEV (reference sequence). This CDR3 is built from 15 residues.

This clonotype was seen repeatedly, ten times or more. The rearrangement uses TRBV20-1 and TRBJ2-7, with 10 bases aligning to TRBD2. The germline gives CDR1 DFQATT, CDR2 SNEGSKA (reference sequence). The CDR3 consists of 17 residues. V lost 3 bases, J lost 0 bases, and 11 bases stayed unmatched. CDR3 in DNA: TGCAGTGCTAGCCCCAAGTGGGGACTAGCGAGCTCCTACGAGCAGTACTTC. This sequence encodes CSASPKWGLASSYEQYF.

The rearrangement joins TRBV11-2 to TRBJ2-2, with D possibly being TRBD2 (5 bases). Germline V gene lookup returns CDR1 SGHAT and CDR2 FQNNGV. Deletions cut 4 bases from V and 6 bases from J, with 18 bases between. The CDR3 runs 16 residues. As DNA, the CDR3 is TGTGCCAGCAGCTCAGGATTCGGGGTCGCGGCCGGGGAGCTGTTTTTT. It translates to CASSSGFGVAAGELFF.

This clonotype was recorded at least ten times. The rearrangement joins TRBV3-1 to TRBJ2-5; possibly TRBD2 for D (6 bases). The germline CDR1 and CDR2 sequences are LGHDT and YNNKEL (reference sequence). The CDR3 loop spans 13 amino acids. The germline V and J ends were trimmed by 4 bases and 1 base, with 7 bases remaining between them. CDR3 amino acids: CASSRLGQETQYF. DNA for the CDR3: TGTGCCAGCAGCCGACTAGGCCAAGAGACCCAGTACTTC.

This clonotype was detected many times. A much larger clone sits a single nucleotide away, making a read error possible. J is TRBJ2-5 and V is TRBV6-1, with a possible D match to TRBD2 (6 bases). Germline CDR1 MNHNS, CDR2 SASEGT. This CDR3 is 13 amino acids long. In nucleotides, the CDR3 is TGTGCCAGCAGAAGTAGCGGCCAAGAGACCAAGTACTTC. It specifies CASRSSGQETKYF.

This clonotype has a count of ten or more. The chain links TRBV7-9 to TRBJ2-7, with D possibly being TRBD2 (5 bases). The V and J ends lost 5 bases and 0 bases respectively, with 14 bases between them. This CDR3 contains 15 residues. CDR1 SEHNR and CDR2 FQNEAQ come from the germline V gene (reference sequence). The CDR3 loop reads CASSPRRAYSYEQYF. DNA of the CDR3: TGTGCCAGCAGCCCCCGGCGGGCATACTCCTACGAGCAGTACTTC.

This clonotype was detected a few times. V and J are TRBV11-3 and TRBJ2-5; D not resolved. V was cut by 5 bases and J by 5 bases, with 12 bases left in between. CDR3 length equals 13 residues. The germline CDR1 and CDR2 sequences are SGHNT and YENEEA. The CDR3 reads CASSKSSLETQYF. CDR3 in DNA: TGTGCCAGCAGCAAATCCAGCCTGGAGACCCAGTACTTC.

This clonotype was seen repeatedly, ten times or more. The chain is built from TRBV11-1 and TRBJ2-2, with D perhaps being TRBD1 or TRBD2 (5 bases each). The CDR3 is 17 amino acids. CDR1 is SGHAT, CDR2 FQDESV, per germline (reference sequence). V shed 6 bases and J shed 2 bases, with 19 bases lying between them. The CDR3 protein is CASSYPRLGPNTGELFF. The CDR3 DNA sequence: TGTGCCAGCAGTTACCCTAGGTTGGGACCCAACACCGGGGAGCTGTTTTTT.

The V gene is TRBV29-1, the J gene TRBJ1-1, with D possibly TRBD1 on 6 matching bases. Trimming took off 4 bases at V and 3 bases at J, with 24 bases between the two ends. The germline V gene has CDR1 SQVTM and CDR2 ANQGSEA. The CDR3 length is 17 residues. The CDR3: CSVVGRAGVNLDTEAFF. The CDR3 DNA follows: TGCAGCGTTGTAGGGAGGGCAGGGGTAAATTTGGACACTGAAGCTTTCTTT.

This clonotype was observed many times. The chain combines TRBV28 with TRBJ2-5, with D possibly TRBD2 on 6 matching bases. CDR3 length equals 13 residues. CDR1 and CDR2 (germline): MDHEN, SYDVKM. CDR3 sequence reads: CATSPRDGETQYF. The CDR3 DNA is TGTGCTACCAGTCCGCGGGATGGAGAGACCCAGTACTTC. Variable domain in full (rest from reference TRBV28 and TRBJ2-5): DVKVTQSSRYLVKRTGEKVFLECVQDMDHENMFWYRQDPGLGLRLIYFSYDVKMKEKGDIPEGYSVSREKKERFSLILESASTNQTSMYLCATSPRDGETQYFGPGTRLLVL.

The gene calls are TRBV6-1 and TRBJ2-7; 7 bases match TRBD1. CDR3 length: 15 residues. CDR1 MNHNS and CDR2 SASEGT come from the germline V gene. The V segment lost 4 bases and the J segment 2 bases; nucleotides outside the gene matches: 8. CDR3 nucleotide sequence: TGTGCCAGCAGTGCACCGGGACAGCGACCCTACGAGCAGTACTTC. This sequence encodes CASSAPGQRPYEQYF.

In its sample, this clonotype was seen many times. The genes are TRBV20-1 and TRBJ2-7; 10 bases fit TRBD2. Germline V gene sequence: CDR1 DFQATT, CDR2 SNEGSKA (reference sequence). The CDR3 extends over 13 amino acids. The V and J ends lost 6 bases and 4 bases, in that order; junction bases with no gene match: 6. For the CDR3, the DNA is TGCAGTGCATACTCTAGCGGGAGTTACGAGCAGTACTTC. Translated: CSAYSSGSYEQYF.

The table lists this clonotype with many counts. The rearrangement uses TRBV15 and TRBJ2-7, with 9 nucleotides matching TRBD1. The CDR3 length is 15 residues. The V segment lost 5 bases and the J segment 3 bases; nucleotides outside the gene matches: 8. The germline V gene has CDR1 LNHNV and CDR2 YYDKDF (reference sequence). The CDR3 here is CATSGRGQGFYEQYF. CDR3 sequence (DNA): TGTGCCACCAGCGGTAGGGGACAGGGTTTCTACGAGCAGTACTTC.

The chain has TRBV6-5 and TRBJ1-1, with TRBD1 identical over 7 bases. The CDR3 sequence is 15 residues long. Germline values: CDR1 MNHEY, CDR2 SVGAGI. The V and J ends lost 4 bases and 0 bases, in that order; junction bases with no gene match: 5. CDR3 amino acids: CASSFGQALNTEAFF. The DNA for the CDR3 is TGTGCCAGCAGTTTCGGACAGGCCCTGAACACTGAAGCTTTCTTT.

This clonotype was counted at least ten times. The V call is TRBV11-1, the J call TRBJ2-7; D is perhaps TRBD2 (5 bases). V was clipped by 2 bases and J by 3 bases, with 11 bases between them. The germline gives CDR1 SGHAT, CDR2 FQDESV (reference sequence). This CDR3 comprises 14 residues. The CDR3, as DNA: TGTGCCAGCAGCTTAAGGGAGAACTACTACGAGCAGTACTTC. Its translation: CASSLRENYYEQYF.

This clonotype was detected ten times or more. This chain connects TRBV20-1 to TRBJ1-1; no reliable D call. V lost 1 base and J lost 6, with 15 bases in between. The CDR3 is made up of 14 amino acids. CDR1 is DFQATT and CDR2 is SNEGSKA in the germline V gene (reference sequence). As DNA, the CDR3 is TGCAGTGCTAGAGTCCAGGAGGGAAGCGCTGAAGCTTTCTTT. This gives the protein CSARVQEGSAEAFF.

This chain joins TRBV12-5 and TRBJ2-4; D ambiguous. The CDR3 consists of 13 residues. Germline assignment: CDR1 LGHNT and CDR2 FRNRAP. V dropped 6 bases and J dropped 0 bases, with 6 bases sitting between them. In nucleotides, the CDR3 is TGTGCTAGTGGCCTATTAGCCAAAAACATTCAGTACTTC. This codes for CASGLLAKNIQYF.

This clonotype was seen ten or more times. The chain couples TRBV7-3 to TRBJ2-2; 7 positions agree with TRBD1. Losses at the gene ends were 6 bases for V and 4 bases for J; bases not matched to a gene: 2. CDR3 size: 13 residues. The germline CDR1 and CDR2 sequences are SGHTA and FQGTGA. Here the CDR3 DNA reads TGTGCCAGCAGTACAGGGGTCACCGGGGAGCTGTTTTTT. It is translated as CASSTGVTGELFF.

The chain has TRBV5-5 and TRBJ1-6; no definite D call. Germline V lookup: CDR1 SGHKS, CDR2 YYEKEE (reference sequence). This CDR3 spans 14 amino acids. Trimming left V 4 bases short and J 4 bases short, with 9 bases between. The CDR3 DNA reads TGTGCCAGCAGCATAGACGGATATAATTCACCCCTCCACTTT. Translating gives CASSIDGYNSPLHF. Looking up the rest from reference TRBV5-5 and TRBJ1-6 gives the full variable domain: DAGVTQSPTHLIKTRGQQVTLRCSPISGHKSVSWYQQVLGQGPQFIFQYYEKEERGRGNFPDRFSARQFPNYSSELNVNALLLGDSALYLCASSIDGYNSPLHFGNGTRLTVT.

In this sample, this clonotype turned up many times. This chain uses TRBV28 with TRBJ2-7, with a possible D match to TRBD1 (6 bases). CDR3 length: 14 residues. CDR1 is MDHEN, CDR2 SYDVKM, per germline. V gave up 1 base and J gave up 4 bases, with 11 bases separating them. CDR3 protein: CASSLSQGRYEQYF. CDR3 nucleotides: TGTGCCAGCAGTTTATCACAGGGCCGATACGAGCAGTACTTC.

This clonotype was counted at least ten times. V is TRBV10-2 and J is TRBJ2-7; weak D call: TRBD2 (6 bases). V was clipped by 6 bases and J by 3 bases, with 18 bases between them. Germline lookup yields CDR1 WSHSY and CDR2 SAAADI. The CDR3 totals 15 residues. CDR3 in amino acids: CASSLDGGEDYEQYF. The CDR3 coding sequence is TGCGCCAGCAGCCTCGATGGAGGGGAAGACTACGAGCAGTACTTC.

The CDR3 bases are TGTGCCAGCAGTCCTACAGGGCAACAAGAGACCCAGTACTTC. Amino acids: CASSPTGQQETQYF. The chain recombines TRBV12-3 or TRBV12-4 with TRBJ2-5; tentative D call: TRBD1 (6 bases). V lost 5 bases and J lost 2, with 12 bases in between. The CDR3 covers 14 residues.

This clonotype came up a few times. The chain joins TRBV12-3 or TRBV12-4 to TRBJ1-1; D is unresolved. V was pared by 7 bases and J by 5 bases, with 11 bases between. The CDR3 spans 12 residues. The CDR3: CASTAVPTEAFF. The CDR3 coding sequence is TGTGCCAGCACGGCTGTCCCGACTGAAGCTTTCTTT.

The genes are TRBV9 and TRBJ1-3; D is unclear. CDR1 and CDR2 (germline): SGDLS, YYNGEE. Trimming cost V 3 bases and J 7 bases, with 17 bases left between them. This CDR3 region has 15 residues. The CDR3 nucleotides read TGTGCCAGCAGCGATCGAGGCTCCTCCCGGAACACCATATATTTT. This sequence encodes CASSDRGSSRNTIYF.

This clonotype was found many times. The V and J genes are TRBV2 and TRBJ1-1; TRBD1 agrees at 8 bases. This CDR3 comprises 13 residues. Germline V gene sequence: CDR1 SNHLY, CDR2 FYNNEI. With 6 bases clipped from V and 4 bases from J, the junction kept 4 bases outside the gene matches. The CDR3 here is CASRSRGLTEAFF. CDR3 in DNA: TGTGCCAGCAGAAGCAGGGGGCTCACTGAAGCTTTCTTT.

The chain has TRBV7-8 and TRBJ1-2, with 11 bases lining up with TRBD1. Trimming removed 1 base from V and 4 bases from J; junction bases left unmatched: 5. Germline-derived CDR1 and CDR2 are SGHVS and FQNEAQ. The CDR3 sequence is 16 residues long. The CDR3 loop is CASSLGTGGGGYGYTF. The CDR3 region has the DNA TGTGCCAGCAGCTTAGGGACAGGGGGCGGGGGCTATGGCTACACCTTC.